These 11 T cell receptor beta chains share one sample of origin, sequenced in a study of PD-L1 blockade in urothelial cancer. TCRdb's table, derived via immunoSEQ multiplex PCR, lists solely in-frame clones and lacks some. The sample has about 38,000 clones; about 82% are singletons. This sample's time point: pretreatment peripheral blood. Sample: PBMCs, taken around atezolizumab (anti-PD-L1) treatment. The receptors originated from an elderly man with urothelial cancer.

This clone was found once. The chain employs TRBV28 and TRBJ2-3; 7 nucleotides line up with TRBD2. With V trimmed by 4 bases and J by 0 bases, 7 bases remained unmatched. CDR1 MDHEN and CDR2 SYDVKM come from the germline V gene. The CDR3 has 16 residues. The CDR3 here is CASSSPGGESTDTQYF. CDR3 nucleotides: TGTGCCAGCAGTTCCCCTGGGGGGGAAAGCACAGATACGCAGTATTTT.

This clone was recorded once. The chain employs TRBV5-1 and TRBJ2-5; TRBD1 matches 9 bases. This CDR3 is 15 amino acids long. Germline V lookup: CDR1 SGHRS, CDR2 YFSETQ. The V segment lost 0 bases and the J segment 5 bases; nucleotides outside the gene matches: 5. CDR3 protein: CASSLAGQGWETQYF. The DNA of the CDR3 is TGCGCCAGCAGCTTGGCGGGACAGGGCTGGGAGACCCAGTACTTC.

CDR3 region: CATSRDNVEQFF. CDR3 coding DNA: TGTGCCACCAGCAGAGATAATGTAGAGCAGTTCTTC. The rearrangement uses TRBV15 and TRBJ2-1; D remains ambiguous. CDR1 LNHNV and CDR2 YYDKDF come from the germline V gene (reference sequence). The V gene lost 0 bases and the J gene lost 10 bases, with 7 bases spanning the gap. This CDR3 contains 12 residues.

The rearrangement uses TRBV7-2 and TRBJ2-2; D not resolved. Germline V CDR1 and CDR2: SGHTA, FQGNSA. The V end lost 5 bases, the J end lost 6 bases, and 10 bases lay between the germline ends. The CDR3 is made up of 13 amino acids. The CDR3: CASSEQVPGELFF. The CDR3 nucleotides are TGTGCCAGCAGCGAGCAAGTTCCCGGGGAGCTGTTTTTT.

The chain carries TRBV4-1 and TRBJ2-2; 14 bases fit TRBD2. This CDR3 contains 19 residues. V lost 2 bases to trimming and J lost 4 bases; unmatched junction nucleotides: 9. CDR1 and CDR2 (germline): MGHRA, YSYEKL. In DNA, the CDR3 is TGCGCCAGCAGCCAATTACCGGGACTAGCGGGAGACTCCACCGGGGAGCTGTTTTTT. Protein: CASSQLPGLAGDSTGELFF.

This chain links TRBV27 with TRBJ2-1; D ambiguous. V was trimmed by 4 bases and J by 7 bases, leaving 14 bases between them. Looked up from germline, CDR1 is MNHEY and CDR2 is SMNVEV (reference sequence). The CDR3 loop spans 14 amino acids. DNA of the CDR3: TGTGCCAGCAGTTCGAGAAGTTTCGGGAATGAGCAGTTCTTC. This codes for CASSSRSFGNEQFF.

The chain links TRBV5-4 to TRBJ2-7; perhaps TRBD1 as D (6 bases). V lost 0 bases, J lost 3 bases, and 7 bases lay in between. CDR3 length equals 13 residues. Germline V gene data show CDR1 as SGHNT and CDR2 as YYREEE (reference sequence). The CDR3 DNA sequence: TGTGCCAGCAGCTTGGGGACAGTCTACGAGCAGTACTTC. As protein: CASSLGTVYEQYF.

CDR3 in amino acids: CAWSAGTGTVTEAFF. The CDR3 nucleotides are TGTGCCTGGAGTGCCGGGACAGGGACGGTAACTGAAGCTTTCTTT. V and J are TRBV30 and TRBJ1-1, with 9 bases that match TRBD1. V was clipped by 1 base and J by 5 bases; unmatched bases: 8. The germline CDR1 and CDR2 sequences are GTSNPN and SVGIG (reference sequence). This CDR3 contains 15 residues.

Only a few counts were recorded for this clone. The chain couples TRBV7-2 to TRBJ2-4; D perhaps matches TRBD1 (8 bases). CDR1 is SGHTA and CDR2 is FQGNSA in the germline V gene. This CDR3 region has 14 residues. Trimming removed 4 bases at V and 7 bases at J, with 14 bases between. The CDR3 DNA reads as TGTGCCAGCAGCTCCGACAGGGGAGGGAACATTCAGTACTTC. Translating gives CASSSDRGGNIQYF.

This sequence joins TRBV21-1 and TRBJ1-2; the D call of TRBD1 is as the table states it, not checked on the DNA. TRBV21-1 is given as a pseudogene. The CDR3 has 17 residues. The CDR3 coding sequence is TGTGCCAGCAGCAAAGTGAGACAGGGGCCTCCTAACTATGGCTACACCTTC. Protein sequence: CASSKVRQGPPNYGYTF.

V and J are TRBV6-5 and TRBJ2-7, with TRBD2 identical over 14 bases. The CDR3 has 15 residues. Trimming cost V 7 bases and J 5 bases; bases outside gene matches: 7. The V gene's germline CDR1 is MNHEY and CDR2 SVGAGI. The CDR3: CASKIGTSGSNEQYF. Written as DNA, the CDR3 is TGTGCCAGCAAGATCGGGACTAGCGGGAGCAACGAGCAGTACTTC.